These 21 T cell receptor beta chains came from one sample sequenced in a study of cytomegalovirus exposure and HLA in healthy donors. The PCR used 60 Vbeta and 13 Jbeta primers. The protocol was immunoSEQ multiplex PCR, while the TCRdb copy is restricted to in-frame clones and leaves out a portion. The table includes about 150,000 clones, roughly 79% detected once. The sample taken for sequencing was PBMCs. Receptors were obtained from a male donor in good health and CMV-seronegative.

The CDR3 protein is CASSLGPRERADTQYF. The CDR3 nucleotides read TGTGCCAGCAGCTTAGGGCCGCGGGAGAGGGCAGATACGCAGTATTTT. The chain combines TRBV11-3 with TRBJ2-3, with 7 bases fitting TRBD2. The CDR3 is 16 residues long. Trimming removed 1 base from V and 4 bases from J; junction bases left unmatched: 8. From germline, CDR1 is SGHNT and CDR2 YENEEA.

The J gene is TRBJ2-6, the V gene TRBV9; possibly TRBD2 for D (6 bases). V was trimmed by 3 bases and J by 0 bases, leaving 13 bases between them. The germline gives CDR1 SGDLS, CDR2 YYNGEE. CDR3 length: 17 amino acids. CDR3 bases: TGTGCCAGCAGCGCAGGAGGGGCCCGCTCTGGGGCCAACGTCCTGACTTTC. Translation gives CASSAGGARSGANVLTF.

This chain links TRBV5-5 with TRBJ1-4; no firm D call. The V end was cut by 0 bases, the J end by 7 bases, with 7 bases between. This CDR3 is built from 13 residues. From germline, CDR1 is SGHKS and CDR2 YYEKEE (reference sequence). This chain's CDR3 is CASSLGPGEKLFF. The DNA for the CDR3 is TGTGCCAGCAGCTTGGGCCCGGGTGAAAAACTGTTTTTT.

The rearrangement joins TRBV2 to TRBJ1-1; weak D call: TRBD1 (5 bases). The germline gives CDR1 SNHLY, CDR2 FYNNEI. This CDR3 is 14 amino acids long. Trimming removed 4 bases from V and 3 bases from J, with 12 bases in between. The CDR3 coding sequence is TGTGCCAGCAGTGGGCCAGGGATGGACACTGAAGCTTTCTTT. As protein: CASSGPGMDTEAFF. Filled out from reference TRBV2 and TRBJ1-1, the complete variable domain reads EPEVTQTPSHQVTQMGQEVILRCVPISNHLYFYWYRQILGQKVEFLVSFYNNEISEKSEIFDDQFSVERPDGSNFTLKIRSTKLEDSAMYFCASSGPGMDTEAFFGQGTRLTVV.

The chain recombines TRBV11-3 with TRBJ2-5; D ambiguous. The germline V gene encodes CDR1 SGHNT and CDR2 YENEEA. Deletions cut 1 base from V and 2 bases from J, with 14 bases between. The length of the CDR3 is 16 residues. The CDR3 nucleotides read TGTGCCAGCAGCTTAGGGCTTGTGGCAGAACAAGAGACCCAGTACTTC. Amino acid sequence: CASSLGLVAEQETQYF. The variable domain in full, completed from reference TRBV11-3 and TRBJ2-5, reads EAGVVQSPRYKIIEKKQPVAFWCNPISGHNTLYWYLQNLGQGPELLIRYENEEAVDDSQLPKDRFSAERLKGVDSTLKIQPAELGDSAVYLCASSLGLVAEQETQYFGPGTRLLVL.

This rearrangement joins TRBV5-1 to TRBJ2-2, with D possibly TRBD2 on 6 matching bases. V was shortened by 0 bases and J by 6 bases, with 9 bases between the two germline ends. The CDR3 runs 14 residues. Germline CDR1 SGHRS, CDR2 YFSETQ. The CDR3, as DNA: TGCGCCAGCAGCTTGGACGGGGGTGCCGGGGAGCTGTTTTTT. This sequence encodes CASSLDGGAGELFF.

The chain couples TRBV19 to TRBJ1-2, with TRBD1 identical over 8 bases. The germline CDR1 and CDR2 sequences are LNHDA and SQIVND (reference sequence). The V and J ends lost 5 bases and 5 bases, in that order; junction bases with no gene match: 7. There are 14 residues in the CDR3. CDR3 protein: CASSHGQGYYGYTF. Here the CDR3 DNA reads TGTGCCAGTAGTCACGGACAGGGATATTATGGCTACACCTTC. Combining the CDR3 with reference TRBV19 and TRBJ1-2 gives the whole variable domain DGGITQSPKYLFRKEGQNVTLSCEQNLNHDAMYWYRQDPGQGLRLIYYSQIVNDFQKGDIAEGYSVSREKKESFPLTVTSAQKNPTAFYLCASSHGQGYYGYTFGSGTRLTVV.

This clone was picked up a small number of times. The rearrangement joins TRBV5-6 to TRBJ2-2; 7 nucleotides align to TRBD2. Germline CDR1 SGHDT, CDR2 YYEEEE. V shed 4 bases, J shed 7 bases, and the junction held 10 bases outside the gene matches. The CDR3 has 15 residues. The CDR3 spells CASSLGLGTGGELFF. CDR3 DNA sequence: TGTGCCAGCAGCCTAGGACTAGGAACGGGCGGGGAGCTGTTTTTT.

Only a few counts were recorded for this clone. The chain has TRBV21-1 and TRBJ2-1; no check of the table's D call, TRBD2, against the DNA was made. TRBV21-1 is a pseudogene segment. CDR3 length equals 18 residues. This CDR3 reads CASSKDRRLAGGYNEQFF. In nucleotides, the CDR3 is TGTGCCAGCAGCAAAGATAGGCGACTAGCGGGGGGTTACAATGAGCAGTTCTTC.

This chain joins TRBV6-6 and TRBJ1-5; 7 bases are a match to TRBD1. V gave up 8 bases and J gave up 3 bases; unmatched junction bases: 7. The CDR3 has 14 residues. Germline V gene lookup returns CDR1 MNHNY and CDR2 SVGAGI (reference sequence). The CDR3 loop reads CASAGTVNNQPQHF. CDR3 in DNA: TGTGCCAGCGCCGGGACAGTAAACAATCAGCCCCAGCATTTT.

The rearrangement uses TRBV14 and TRBJ1-2; TRBD1 might be the D (5 bases). The CDR3 runs 14 residues. Trimming removed 4 bases at V and 5 bases at J, with 14 bases between. The germline gives CDR1 SGHDN, CDR2 FVKESK. The CDR3 DNA follows: TGTGCCAGCAGCCCCGGACAAAGAGGATATGGCTACACCTTC. Amino acids: CASSPGQRGYGYTF.

This clone was seen a handful of times. V is TRBV4-1 and J is TRBJ1-3, with 7 bases fitting TRBD1. The germline CDR1 and CDR2 sequences are MGHRA and YSYEKL. V was clipped by 7 bases and J by 0 bases; unmatched bases: 12. The CDR3 is 17 amino acids. The CDR3 loop reads CASTTGALRGSGNTIYF. The CDR3 DNA sequence: TGCGCCAGCACCACAGGGGCCTTACGGGGCTCTGGAAACACCATATATTTT.

The rearrangement uses TRBV7-6 and TRBJ2-7; 9 bases agree with TRBD1. V shed 1 base, J shed 0 bases, and the junction held 4 bases outside the gene matches. The length of the CDR3 is 16 residues. Germline V gene sequence: CDR1 SGHVS, CDR2 FNYEAQ. This chain's CDR3 is CASSLVGTGSSYEQYF. The CDR3 DNA sequence: TGTGCCAGCAGCTTAGTTGGGACAGGGAGCTCCTACGAGCAGTACTTC.

This clone came up once. This rearrangement joins TRBV6-1 to TRBJ1-2; possible D gene TRBD1, 5 bases. The CDR3 loop spans 13 amino acids. Trimming left V 4 bases short and J 6 bases short, with 12 bases between. Germline CDR1 and CDR2: MNHNS and SASEGT. The CDR3 protein is CASSGWGEDGYTF. As DNA, the CDR3 is TGTGCCAGCAGTGGCTGGGGGGAGGATGGCTACACCTTC.

This chain uses TRBV4-1 with TRBJ2-3; 9 nucleotides line up with TRBD2. The CDR3 loop spans 15 amino acids. J gave up 4 bases and V 4 bases, and 6 bases lay outside the gene matches. Germline V CDR1 and CDR2: MGHRA, YSYEKL. The CDR3 protein is CASSLRGGVADTQYF. CDR3 in DNA: TGCGCCAGCAGCCTGCGGGGGGGCGTCGCAGATACGCAGTATTTT.

V and J are TRBV9 and TRBJ2-6; 7 nucleotides line up with TRBD1. Trimming took 7 bases from V and 0 from J; bases not matched to a gene: 7. The CDR3 spans 16 residues. In germline, CDR1 is SGDLS, CDR2 YYNGEE. CDR3 sequence: CASGRDSPSGANVLTF. Here the CDR3 DNA reads TGTGCCAGCGGCCGGGACAGCCCCTCTGGGGCCAACGTCCTGACTTTC.

This clone was seen a few times. The chain carries TRBV5-6 and TRBJ1-2; 7 bases match TRBD1. Germline V gives CDR1 SGHDT, CDR2 YYEEEE. The trim removed 1 base at V and 2 bases at J, leaving 5 bases unmatched. The CDR3 has 15 residues. The CDR3 here is CASSLIGGANYGYTF. CDR3 sequence (DNA): TGTGCCAGCAGCTTGATAGGGGGCGCCAACTATGGCTACACCTTC.

The V call is TRBV6-5, the J call TRBJ1-5; a weak D match, TRBD1 (6 bases). Looked up from germline, CDR1 is MNHEY and CDR2 is SVGAGI. V shed 5 bases and J shed 3 bases, with 11 bases lying between them. The CDR3 sequence is 14 residues long. CDR3 loop: CASSAGDSNQPQHF. For the CDR3, the DNA is TGTGCCAGCAGTGCAGGGGATTCCAATCAGCCCCAGCATTTT.

This clone came up a few times. This rearrangement joins TRBV5-6 to TRBJ1-2, with D unclear. The CDR3 spans 14 residues. Trimming cost V 0 bases and J 6 bases, with 12 bases left between them. Looked up from germline, CDR1 is SGHDT and CDR2 is YYEEEE. CDR3 sequence: CASSLGGESHGYTF. In DNA, the CDR3 is TGTGCCAGCAGCTTGGGCGGCGAGAGCCATGGCTACACCTTC.

This rearrangement joins TRBV29-1 to TRBJ2-7; TRBD2 matches at 7 bases. J was trimmed by 1 base and V by 5 bases; bases with no gene match: 8. CDR3 length: 14 residues. Per germline, CDR1 SQVTM and CDR2 ANQGSEA. The CDR3 region has the DNA TGCAGCGTTTCCCTAGCGGAGGCTTCCTACGAGCAGTACTTC. It encodes CSVSLAEASYEQYF.

The rearrangement uses TRBV4-3 and TRBJ2-3, with D perhaps TRBD1 (6 bases). Looked up from germline, CDR1 is LGHNA and CDR2 is YSLEER. Trimming removed 0 bases from V and 0 bases from J, with 13 bases in between. The CDR3 runs 17 residues. This CDR3 is CASSQDPPGQSTDTQYF. The CDR3 DNA follows: TGCGCCAGCAGCCAAGACCCACCCGGACAGAGCACAGATACGCAGTATTTT.